Following are 4 T cell receptor beta chains from one sample sequenced in a study of T-cell memory formation after mild COVID-19. One entry per CDR3 protein, called by TCRdb with MiXCR from the 5' RACE reads. The repertoire consists of approximately 290,000 distinct CDR3 sequences, with approximately 19% occurring once and the leading ten covering roughly 21%. The specimen was PBMCs or a T cell subset sorted from them (not recorded which). Receptors were obtained from a young man who had mild COVID-19 (a few samples of this study predate the infection). Cell type and time point are not known.

This clonotype has just a few counts. This chain joins TRBV5-1 and TRBJ1-1; D gene ambiguous. Germline assignment: CDR1 SGHRS and CDR2 YFSETQ. CDR3 length equals 15 residues. Between the trimmed V and J ends, which lost 0 bases and 0 bases, there was a span of 9 bases. For the CDR3, the DNA is TGCGCCAGCAGCTTGGGAAGAGCCATGAACACTGAAGCTTTCTTT. Translating it yields CASSLGRAMNTEAFF.

The chain links TRBV5-6 to TRBJ2-5, with 9 bases identical to TRBD1. Germline CDR1 reads SGHDT; CDR2 reads YYEEEE. The CDR3 covers 15 residues. V lost 6 bases, J lost 2 bases, and 8 bases stayed unmatched. CDR3 DNA sequence: TGTGCCAGCACCCTCCGGGGGACAGGGCAAGAGACCCAGTACTTC. This gives the protein CASTLRGTGQETQYF.

This clonotype was seen more than once but under ten times. The junction departs from the called germline gene at one end, perhaps through a read error. V is TRBV24-1 and J is TRBJ1-2, with no clear D. Germline CDR1 KGHDR, CDR2 SFDVKD. The CDR3 covers 14 residues. CDR3: CATKQATANYCYTF. For the CDR3, the DNA is TGTGCCACCAAGCAAGCCACAGCTAACTATTGCTACACCTTC.

This clonotype was detected only a few times. The chain is built from TRBV27 and TRBJ1-5, with 8 positions matching TRBD1. J lost 0 bases, V lost 5 bases, and 3 bases had no gene match. Germline V gene lookup returns CDR1 MNHEY and CDR2 SMNVEV (reference sequence). This CDR3 has 15 amino acids. CDR3 protein: CASSRGQGSNQPQHF. CDR3 bases: TGTGCCAGCAGTCGAGGACAGGGTAGCAATCAGCCCCAGCATTTT.